A selection of T cell receptor beta chains follows, all from one sample in a study of human T cells and chemical hapten exposure. Each CDR3 protein gets one entry after TCRdb re-called the RACE reads with MiXCR. The table has more than 50,000 distinct CDR3 sequences, approximately 7% seen once; the top ten hold roughly 1.7%. The sample consisted of whole blood, taken in connection with sensitization to the hapten diphenylcyclopropenone (DPC). Receptor source: a young woman with alopecia areata. Some clones in this sample may be carry-over from other donors' samples. CDR3s include the opening cysteine and the closing phenylalanine or tryptophan. Each record gives: clone size, D gene, V gene, J gene, CDR3 DNA, CDR3 protein. The D gene is left open where the match is weak. Only part of the rows carry a size: once, few, many, or a class if the clone is expanded.

clone size: few; D gene: .; V gene: TRBV20-1; J gene: TRBJ1-1; CDR3 DNA: TGCAGTGCTAGAGATACCTCCTGGAACACTGAAGCTTTCTTT; CDR3 protein: CSARDTSWNTEAFF
clone size: many; D gene: .; V gene: TRBV18; J gene: TRBJ1-2; CDR3 DNA: TGTGCCAGCTCAATCCGGACGGGGGAAGAGGGCTACACCTTC; CDR3 protein: CASSIRTGEEGYTF
clone size: few; D gene: .; V gene: TRBV12-3/TRBV12-4; J gene: TRBJ1-2; CDR3 DNA: TGTGCCAGCAGTTTTTCATCCGTAGACAGGCAAAAAAACTATGGCGACACCTTC; CDR3 protein: CASSFSSVDRQKNYGDTF
clone size: many; D gene: .; V gene: TRBV9; J gene: TRBJ1-3; CDR3 DNA: TGTGCCAGCAGCGACGGGACCGGCTCTGGAAACACCATATATTTT; CDR3 protein: CASSDGTGSGNTIYF
clone size: many; D gene: .; V gene: TRBV6-2/TRBV6-3; J gene: TRBJ1-1; CDR3 DNA: TGTGCCAGCAGCCCACAGGGTTTTGGCCCTGAAGCTTTCTTT; CDR3 protein: CASSPQGFGPEAFF
clone size: many; D gene: .; V gene: TRBV11-2; J gene: TRBJ2-6; CDR3 DNA: TGTGCCAGCAGCTTATCAGGGGCTGGGGCCAACGTCCTGACTTTC; CDR3 protein: CASSLSGAGANVLTF
clone size: many; D gene: .; V gene: TRBV7-2; J gene: TRBJ2-5; CDR3 DNA: TGTGCCAGCAGCTCGGCAGTACAAGAGACCCAGTACTTC; CDR3 protein: CASSSAVQETQYF
clone size: many; D gene: .; V gene: TRBV10-2; J gene: TRBJ1-1; CDR3 DNA: TGCGCCAGCTCCGAGGGGAATCGAAGGACTGAAGCTTTCTTT; CDR3 protein: CASSEGNRRTEAFF
clone size: many; D gene: .; V gene: TRBV6-1; J gene: TRBJ1-2; CDR3 DNA: TGTGCCAGCAGTGAAGGGATAGGTGGAGCACCTATTTTCTTGAACTATGGCTACACCTTC; CDR3 protein: CASSEGIGGAPIFLNYGYTF
clone size: many; D gene: .; V gene: TRBV29-1; J gene: TRBJ1-2; CDR3 DNA: TGCAGCGTCGTAACCGGCAGGGTAGCGAATGGCTACACCTTC; CDR3 protein: CSVVTGRVANGYTF
clone size: many; D gene: .; V gene: TRBV9; J gene: TRBJ2-3; CDR3 DNA: TGTGCCAGCAGCGTGACGGGGACCACAGATACGCAGTATTTT; CDR3 protein: CASSVTGTTDTQYF
clone size: many; D gene: TRBD1; V gene: TRBV12-3/TRBV12-4; J gene: TRBJ2-7; CDR3 DNA: TGTGCCAGCAGTTTAAGGGACAGGGGGACGTACGAGCAGTACTTC; CDR3 protein: CASSLRDRGTYEQYF
clone size: .; D gene: .; V gene: TRBV2; J gene: TRBJ2-1; CDR3 DNA: TGTGCCAGCAGTGTCCCTTACCCCCCCAATGAGCAGTTCTTC; CDR3 protein: CASSVPYPPNEQFF
clone size: many; D gene: .; V gene: TRBV5-1; J gene: TRBJ1-2; CDR3 DNA: TGCGCCAGCTCCCAGGGGTATGGCTACACCTTC; CDR3 protein: CASSQGYGYTF